This T cell receptor beta chain is drawn from a study of cytomegalovirus exposure and HLA in healthy donors. PCR involved 60 Vbeta and 13 Jbeta primers. Produced via immunoSEQ multiplex PCR; TCRdb's table is partial and in-frame only. Among 100,000 or so clones listed, more than 60% were seen once. Whereas donors were nominally healthy upon sampling, unrecorded immune exposures were probable. A note on this clone: Its specificity is not known.

Whole-study results and caveats: Specificity of three CMV-associated chains for CMV antigens was verified in vitro. Previously analyzed data showed that most TCR beta V segments were productive at a frequency of about 87% or about 30%. Highly shared variants forming one cluster were likely a sequencing artifact.

This receptor was obtained from a man aged 30 to 39 in good health and CMV-seronegative. Sequenced input: PBMCs.

The CDR3 spells CASSGTGGYQETQYF. For the CDR3, the DNA is TGTGCCAGCAGCGGGACAGGGGGTTACCAAGAGACCCAGTACTTC. This chain connects TRBV5-4 to TRBJ2-5; 11 bases align to TRBD1. With V trimmed by 4 bases and J by 0 bases, 2 bases remained unmatched. Per germline, CDR1 SGHNT and CDR2 YYREEE (reference sequence). This CDR3 is 15 amino acids long.